This T cell receptor beta chain was captured in a study of cytomegalovirus exposure and HLA in healthy donors. For the study at large: From HLA-typed donors, an early data release held around 85 million unique TCRs. Study results and caveats: Donors were assumed by presence/absence analyses to have roughly uniform sequencing depth. Earlier results showed most TCR beta V segments being productive about 87% or about 30% of the time.

The V gene end was trimmed by 0 bases and the J gene end by 4 bases; junction bases not matched to a gene: 5. Germline CDR1 MNHEY, CDR2 SVGAGI. The CDR3 has 16 residues. Primers for the PCR totalled 60 Vbeta and 13 Jbeta. TCRdb's copy holds only in-frame clones and misses some; the assay was immunoSEQ multiplex PCR. This table holds more than 130,000 clones. Comment on this clone: The antigen is not known.

The sample was PBMCs. The chain joins TRBV6-5 to TRBJ2-7, with 11 bases matching TRBD1. This receptor was obtained from a man between 35 and 55 years old in good health and CMV-seronegative. The CDR3 is CASSYSIGTGGYEQYF. CDR3 coding DNA: TGTGCCAGCAGTTACTCGATCGGGACAGGGGGGTACGAGCAGTACTTC.